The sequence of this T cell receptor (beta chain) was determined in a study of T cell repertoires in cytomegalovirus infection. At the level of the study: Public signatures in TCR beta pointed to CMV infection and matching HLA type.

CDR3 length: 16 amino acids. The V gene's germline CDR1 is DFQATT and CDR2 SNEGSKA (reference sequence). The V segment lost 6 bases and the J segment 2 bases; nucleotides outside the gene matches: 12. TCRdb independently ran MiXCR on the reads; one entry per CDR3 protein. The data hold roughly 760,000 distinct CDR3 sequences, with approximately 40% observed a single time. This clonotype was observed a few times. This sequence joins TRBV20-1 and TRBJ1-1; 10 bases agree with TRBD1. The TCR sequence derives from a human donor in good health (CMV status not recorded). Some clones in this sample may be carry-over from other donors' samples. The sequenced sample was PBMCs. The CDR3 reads CSAPPGTGARNTEAFF. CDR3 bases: TGCAGTGCCCCTCCCGGGACAGGGGCGAGAAACACTGAAGCTTTCTTT.